A selection of T cell receptor beta chains follows, all from one sample in a study of blood T cell repertoires in COVID-19. TCRdb's table, derived via immunoSEQ multiplex PCR, lists solely in-frame clones and lacks some. The sample carries roughly 92,000 clones, about 89% recorded once. Sequencing was carried out using peripheral blood. The receptor source for this set is a human donor with acute or convalescent COVID-19. The donor label of this sample is uncertain. Both conserved end residues are part of each CDR3. D genes are given only for firm matches.

D	J	V	CDR3
TRBD1	TRBJ1-5	TRBV19	CASSVYTGANQPQHF
TRBD1	TRBJ2-7	TRBV18	CASLGGQDTSYEQYF
-	TRBJ2-3	TRBV7-2	CASSLGTSTDTQYF
-	TRBJ2-7	TRBV3-1/TRBV3-2	CASSQELEVQYF
-	TRBJ1-2	TRBV18	CASSWGDTNYGYTF
-	TRBJ1-3	TRBV7-2	CASSPGINQNTIYF
TRBD2	TRBJ2-7	TRBV6-5	CASSYRGVGNEQYF
TRBD2	TRBJ2-1	TRBV7-3	CASSLGAGVEQFF
-	TRBJ2-7	TRBV5-4	CASSLATGAYEQYF
-	TRBJ1-6	TRBV10-3	CAIRDRENSPLHF
TRBD1	TRBJ1-5	TRBV30	CAWSVRSGGGQPQHF
-	TRBJ1-1	TRBV12-3/TRBV12-4	CASSLVQNEAFF
-	TRBJ2-7	TRBV5-8	CASSLLRDYEQYF
-	TRBJ1-1	TRBV6-5	CASSYGASENTEAFF
-	TRBJ2-5	TRBV28	CASSQGLGLRAQYF
TRBD1	TRBJ1-1	TRBV6-5	CASRPRDRGAEAFF
TRBD1	TRBJ2-7	TRBV24-1	CATSDAGTGIYEQYF
-	TRBJ2-5	TRBV5-8	CASSYSQGRETQYF
TRBD2	TRBJ2-3	TRBV4-2	CASSPLGLAGVFDTQYF
TRBD2	TRBJ2-1	TRBV10-2	CASVGGGAFNEQFF
-	TRBJ2-2	TRBV4-1	CASSQGWGQNTGELFF
TRBD1	TRBJ1-2	TRBV11-2	CASSLERGTAPGYGYTF
-	TRBJ1-3	TRBV19	CASNTDRPSGNTIYF
-	TRBJ2-2	TRBV6-5	CASWQNTGELFF
-	TRBJ1-3	TRBV6-1	CASSDHSSGNTIYF
-	TRBJ2-3	TRBV4-2	CASSQTYETTDTQYF
-	TRBJ1-1	TRBV4-1	CASSQDNQGRFEAFF
TRBD2	TRBJ2-3	TRBV5-1	CASSFPRELAGGADTQYF
-	TRBJ1-1	TRBV5-1	CASRGQVEAFF
TRBD1	TRBJ2-5	TRBV9	CASSGEGQGQETQYF
TRBD2	TRBJ2-5	TRBV9	CASSFSGGVRETQYF
-	TRBJ1-2	TRBV27	CASSDRPLSPRGYTF
TRBD1	TRBJ2-3	TRBV14	CASSLGTGNTQYF
-	TRBJ2-7	TRBV12-5	CASGLRQDHEQYF
TRBD1	TRBJ1-6	TRBV2	CASYPNRGNSPLHF
-	TRBJ1-1	TRBV7-2	CASSSSGGNTEAFF
TRBD1	TRBJ2-7	TRBV5-4	CASSSTGYYEQYF
-	TRBJ1-1	TRBV27	CASSLQGFTEAFF
-	TRBJ1-6	TRBV3-1/TRBV3-2	CASRAGRNNSPLHF
TRBD1	TRBJ1-1	TRBV28	CASRKRTGMNTEAFF
TRBD2	TRBJ2-6	TRBV27	CASSLSFLAGGASGANVLTF
-	TRBJ2-5	TRBV3-1/TRBV3-2	CASSQGGGEETQYF
-	TRBJ1-5	TRBV19	CASSIGSVRQPQHF
-	TRBJ1-2	TRBV11-3	CASSLEGAAYGYTF
-	TRBJ1-2	TRBV5-4	CASSEQTGAVYGYTF